This entry describes one TCR beta chain. Its antigen is not known. The trim removed 5 bases at V and 6 bases at J, leaving 9 bases unmatched. This CDR3 comprises 15 residues. Per the germline V gene, CDR1 is MDHEN and CDR2 is SYDVKM. The data originate from a study of cytomegalovirus exposure and HLA in healthy donors. Study observations and caveats: There were some public TCRs occurring in many donors, but most TCR sequences were rare. The CMV antigen specificity of a few CMV-associated chains was confirmed through in vitro analysis. The study designated 150 or so TCR beta chains cytomegalovirus-associated.

Measured with immunoSEQ multiplex PCR; TCRdb has only the in-frame clones, and not every one. The sample carries some 98,000 clones, approximately 84% recorded once. This receptor was taken from a man younger than 35 in good health and CMV-seropositive. Sequencing used PBMCs. The chain links TRBV28 to TRBJ2-3; 9 nucleotides line up with TRBD2. The DNA for the CDR3 is TGTGCCAGCAGTCCAACCGTAGCGGGAGATGATACGCAGTATTTT. Translated: CASSPTVAGDDTQYF. The full variable domain, rest sourced from reference TRBV28 and TRBJ2-3, is DVKVTQSSRYLVKRTGEKVFLECVQDMDHENMFWYRQDPGLGLRLIYFSYDVKMKEKGDIPEGYSVSREKKERFSLILESASTNQTSMYLCASSPTVAGDDTQYFGPGTRLTVL.